Here is one TCR beta chain with its context. The source of the sample is a study of a mutant IDH1 vaccine in newly diagnosed glioma. TCRdb keeps only in-frame clones here, not all; method: immunoSEQ multiplex PCR. The data hold about 66,000 clones, with 80% to 90% observed a single time. CDR3 length: 18 residues. The V end lost 8 bases, the J end lost 4 bases, and 29 bases lay between the germline ends. The germline V gene has CDR1 WNHNN and CDR2 SYGVQD (reference sequence). Regarding time point: baseline, week 1 (first vaccination visit). The treatment here: pre-vaccination baseline after standard-of-care therapy.

The sample was PBMCs, taken from a glioma patient treated with radiotherapy, temozolomide or both. This receptor was taken from a man aged 30 to 45 with glioma. The rearrangement joins TRBV10-1 to TRBJ2-5, with a possible D match to TRBD1 (6 bases). For the CDR3, the DNA is TGCGCCAGCGGGGATCTGTGGACCGCCCGAGGGGGACGAGAGACCCAGTACTTC. This translates into CASGDLWTARGGRETQYF.